The next 2 T cell receptor beta chains were all read from a single sample in a study of T cell changes during pregnancy in multiple sclerosis. Some clones are missing from TCRdb's copy, which holds only in-frame ones; the method was immunoSEQ multiplex PCR. The sample includes around 20,000 clones, more than 80% seen only once; the top ten take more than 0.65%. Here the sequenced sample was CD4+ T cells from peripheral blood mononuclear cells, taken in the third trimester of pregnancy. These receptors were collected from a female donor in good health, enrolled as a control in a pregnancy study.

The chain employs TRBV23-1 and TRBJ2-5, with a possible D match to TRBD1 (5 bases). TRBV23-1 is placed among ORFs of uncertain function. CDR3 length: 14 amino acids. Trimming took off 2 bases at V and 1 base at J, with 8 bases between the two ends. The CDR3: CASSQQGIQETQYF. DNA for the CDR3: TGCGCCAGCAGTCAACAGGGAATCCAAGAGACCCAGTACTTC.

This chain connects TRBV4-1 to TRBJ2-1; the match to TRBD2 covers 9 bases. CDR3 size: 18 residues. V shed 4 bases, J shed 8 bases, and the junction held 18 bases outside the gene matches. Germline V gene lookup returns CDR1 MGHRA and CDR2 YSYEKL. The CDR3 sequence: CASSLSLTSGGYSDEQFF. The CDR3 DNA sequence: TGCGCCAGCAGCCTCTCATTGACTAGCGGAGGCTATTCGGATGAGCAGTTCTTC.